What follows are 12 T cell receptor beta chains derived from one specimen sequenced in a study of tumor-infiltrating lymphocytes in primary liver carcinoma. Blood RNA originated from unsorted whole blood, with germline DNA additionally extracted. TCR beta cDNA came from about 470 ng total RNA, primed with a constant-region primer. It was through three nested multiplex PCR rounds of slightly modified ARM-PCR that TCR beta libraries arose. The first two PCR rounds used TRBV1-TRBV30 forward primers with a C-beta reverse primer, about 10 cycles each. TCRdb reanalysed the multiplex PCR reads using MiXCR and keeps one entry per CDR3 protein. The sample shows 300,000 to 350,000 distinct CDR3 sequences, less than 75% of them seen only once. The sample comprised peripheral blood. The receptors stem from a man aged 35-49 years with primary liver carcinoma and hepatitis B virus infection.

Note on this clonotype: A read error may explain this, as a much larger clone is one base away. The genes are TRBV6-5 and TRBJ1-6; TRBD1 agrees at 9 bases. The CDR3 covers 19 residues. The V gene's germline CDR1 is MNHEY and CDR2 SVGAGI. CDR3 sequence reads: CASCYLFRGQGFFDSPLHF. CDR3 in DNA: TGTGCCAGCTGTTATCTTTTTCGAGGACAGGGGTTTTTTGATTCACCCCTCCACTTT.

As to this clonotype: Mismatch with germline at one junction end may stem from a read error. This chain connects TRBV12-3 or TRBV12-4 to TRBJ2-2; D is uncertain. The CDR3 sequence is 14 residues long. The CDR3 sequence is CASNLQLNTAELFF. CDR3 DNA sequence: TGTGCCAGTAATTTACAGTTGAACACCGCGGAGCTGTTTTTT.

This clonotype has more than one count but fewer than ten. The J gene is TRBJ1-2, the V gene TRBV7-9; a possible D gene is TRBD1 (5 bases). Per the germline V gene, CDR1 is SEHNR and CDR2 is FQNEAQ (reference sequence). Trimming removed 5 bases from V and 5 bases from J, with 12 bases in between. There are 13 residues in the CDR3. This CDR3 is CASSPRDGYGYTF. As DNA, the CDR3 is TGTGCCAGCAGCCCACGGGACGGATATGGCTACACCTTC.

About this clonotype: The junction shows a germline mismatch at one end, possibly a read error. The V call is TRBV11-3, the J call TRBJ2-5, with 8 nucleotides matching TRBD1. The CDR3 covers 12 residues. CDR1 is SGHNT, CDR2 YENEEA, per germline. The CDR3 DNA reads as TGTGTCAGCAGCCGACAGGGGGAGACCCAGTACTTC. It specifies CVSSRQGETQYF.

A word on this clonotype: Germline and junction disagree at one end, which may indicate a read error. CDR3 nucleotides: TGTGCCAGTAGCCCTACCGGGACAGGAGTCCTCTTC. Protein product: CASSPTGTGVLF. The chain carries TRBV11-2 and TRBJ1-2; 8 bases are a match to TRBD1. Germline V gives CDR1 SGHAT, CDR2 FQNNGV. The CDR3 extends over 12 amino acids.

This clonotype has a count of ten or more. This chain links TRBV12-3 or TRBV12-4 with TRBJ1-1, with D perhaps TRBD1 (5 bases). This CDR3 has 15 residues. The V end was cut by 5 bases, the J end by 5 bases, with 18 bases between. CDR3 sequence (DNA): TGTGCCAGCAGTCCGACGGGCGGGGCGAAGACTGAAGCTTTCTTT. As protein: CASSPTGGAKTEAFF.

To note about this clonotype: It may be a read error: a sequence one base away is much more abundant. The V and J genes are TRBV6-5 and TRBJ2-2; 8 bases are shared with TRBD2. CDR1 is MNHEY and CDR2 is SVGAGI in the germline V gene. The V and J ends lost 7 bases and 6 bases, in that order; junction bases with no gene match: 10. This CDR3 is 15 amino acids long. The CDR3 region has the DNA TGTGCCAGCATCGTTAGCGGGATTTCGTCCGGGGAGCTGTTTTTT. This codes for CASIVSGISSGELFF.

With regard to this clonotype: Sequence at one end of the junction differs from germline and may be a read error. The chain recombines TRBV11-2 with TRBJ2-1, with D hard to call. CDR1 SGHAT and CDR2 FQNNGV come from the germline V gene. The CDR3 covers 16 residues. The chain's CDR3 is CANSLVQRLGNNKRFF. CDR3 coding DNA: TGTGCCAACAGCTTAGTGCAGCGTCTTGGGAACAATAAGCGGTTCTTC.

The rearrangement uses TRBV11-2 and TRBJ2-1; D is perhaps TRBD2 (5 bases). CDR3 length: 15 residues. Per germline, CDR1 SGHAT and CDR2 FQNNGV. The germline V and J ends were trimmed by 5 bases and 0 bases, with 11 bases remaining between them. This chain's CDR3 is CASSLQRSSYNEQFF. The DNA for the CDR3 is TGTGCCAGCAGCCTGCAGCGGAGCTCCTACAATGAGCAGTTCTTC.

The CDR3 region is CASSLPPLKTQYF. The DNA of the CDR3 is TGTGCCAGCAGCCTGCCTCCACTGAAGACCCAGTACTTC. The genes are TRBV7-8 and TRBJ2-5, with D unresolved. Per germline, CDR1 SGHVS and CDR2 FQNEAQ. The V end lost 5 bases, the J end lost 6 bases, and 13 bases lay between the germline ends. The CDR3 covers 13 residues.

Details on this clonotype: A much larger clone lies a single base off, so this may be a read error. V usage is TRBV6-6 and J usage is TRBJ2-1, with D unclear. The germline CDR1 and CDR2 sequences are MNHNY and SVGAGI (reference sequence). The CDR3 is made up of 16 amino acids. The CDR3 sequence: CVSSYLRVPYKDEQFF. The DNA for the CDR3 is TGTGTCAGCAGTTACCTTAGGGTACCCTACAAGGATGAGCAGTTCTTC.

The V call is TRBV11-2, the J call TRBJ2-3, with TRBD2 as a possible D gene (5 bases). CDR1 is SGHAT and CDR2 is FQNNGV in the germline V gene. This CDR3 spans 16 amino acids. The germline V and J ends were trimmed by 4 bases and 2 bases, with 16 bases remaining between them. The CDR3 sequence: CASSSGGARNTDTQYF. In DNA, the CDR3 is TGTGCCAGCAGCTCAGGAGGTGCTAGAAACACAGATACGCAGTATTTT.